This passage covers 3 T cell receptor beta chains from one sample sequenced in a study of T-cell reconstitution after alpha-beta-depleted transplantation in children. Using unique molecular identifiers, the investigators prepared the TCRbeta library. TCRdb used MiXCR to reprocess the PCR reads, holding one entry per CDR3 protein. The repertoire includes around 410,000 distinct CDR3 sequences, about a tenth of them detected once, and 5% to 6.5% sits in the top ten. This sample comprised PBMCs from the stem cell graft donor, obtained from the stem cell graft. These receptor sequences come from a human donor who donated a stem cell graft to a child with acute myeloid leukemia.

This clonotype showed up many times. This CDR3 reads CASSLDTGSYEQYV. CDR3 bases: TGTGCCAGCAGCTTAGACACAGGGTCCTACGAGCAGTACGTC. This rearrangement joins TRBV7-9 to TRBJ2-7; D perhaps matches TRBD1 (6 bases). V lost 1 base, J lost 1 base, and 8 bases lay in between. The CDR3 totals 14 residues. Germline CDR1 is SEHNR and CDR2 is FQNEAQ (reference sequence).

The chain uses TRBV7-2 and TRBJ2-7; D is perhaps TRBD1 (5 bases). The V end lost 5 bases, the J end lost 1 base, and 15 bases lay between the germline ends. The CDR3 spans 15 residues. Germline CDR1 and CDR2: SGHTA and FQGNSA. The CDR3: CASSATGYGSYEQYF. The DNA of the CDR3 is TGTGCCAGCAGCGCAACAGGCTACGGGTCCTACGAGCAGTACTTC.

This chain links TRBV11-1 with TRBJ2-5, with D hard to call. Trimming took off 0 bases at V and 4 bases at J, with 9 bases between the two ends. The CDR3 is 14 residues long. CDR1 is SGHAT, CDR2 FQDESV, per germline (reference sequence). The CDR3: CASSLAVTPETQYF. DNA of the CDR3: TGTGCCAGCAGCTTAGCGGTTACACCAGAGACCCAGTACTTC.